This T cell receptor (beta chain) was obtained from a study of blood T cell repertoires in COVID-19. Study background: COVID-19 samples collected from the United States, Italy and Spain covered acute and convalescent phases. The cDNA or gDNA used as material had been derived from T cells, B-cell-depleted T cells, or PBMCs.

During active infection, Seattle patients enrolled and were then monitored through disease. How the authors handled the data: Amplified reference gene primers provided the basis for estimating nucleated cell counts. Here immunoSEQ multiplex PCR was the method, and the copy in TCRdb shows in-frame clones only, minus some. That table supplies the V and J calls and clone size; D and trimming were determined from the DNA. The table includes 130,000 or so clones, roughly 77% detected once. This CDR3 is built from 16 residues. Trimming pared 3 bases from V and 0 bases from J, leaving 9 bases between. The germline gives CDR1 KGHSH, CDR2 LQKENI.

The receptor was isolated from a woman aged 70-85 years with COVID-19, enrolled during active disease. The gene calls are TRBV18 and TRBJ1-6; D ambiguous. Sequences were obtained from peripheral blood. The DNA of the CDR3 is TGTGCCAGCTCACCGTCCGCGGGCTCCTATAATTCACCCCTCCACTTT. Encoded protein: CASSPSAGSYNSPLHF.